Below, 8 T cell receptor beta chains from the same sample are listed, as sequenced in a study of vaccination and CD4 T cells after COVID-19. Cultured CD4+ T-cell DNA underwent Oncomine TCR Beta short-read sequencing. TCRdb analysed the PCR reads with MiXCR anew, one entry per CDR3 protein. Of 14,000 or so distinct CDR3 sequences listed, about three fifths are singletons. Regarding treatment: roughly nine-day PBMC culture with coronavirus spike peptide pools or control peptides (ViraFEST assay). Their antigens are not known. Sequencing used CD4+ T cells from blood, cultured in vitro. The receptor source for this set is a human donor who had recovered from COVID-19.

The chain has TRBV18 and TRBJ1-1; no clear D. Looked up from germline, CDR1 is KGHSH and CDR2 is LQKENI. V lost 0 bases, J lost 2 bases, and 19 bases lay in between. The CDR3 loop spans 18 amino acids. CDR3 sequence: CASSPPWFARRVNTEAFF. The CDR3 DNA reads TGTGCCAGCTCACCACCGTGGTTTGCTAGGAGAGTCAACACTGAAGCTTTCTTT.

The CDR3 DNA is TGCGCCAGCAGCTTTTCCCATTCCTCAGGAATCTACGAGCAGTACTTC. Its protein is CASSFSHSSGIYEQYF. The chain is built from TRBV5-1 and TRBJ2-7; D gene uncertain. Trimming stripped 2 bases from V and 3 bases from J, with 18 bases between. Germline CDR1 is SGHRS and CDR2 is YFSETQ. CDR3 length: 16 residues.

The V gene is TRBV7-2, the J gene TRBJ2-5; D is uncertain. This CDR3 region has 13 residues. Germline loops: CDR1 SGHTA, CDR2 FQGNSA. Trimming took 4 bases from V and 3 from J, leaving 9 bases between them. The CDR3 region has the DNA TGTGCCAGCAGCTCAATTCTAGAAGAGACCCAGTACTTC. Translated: CASSSILEETQYF.

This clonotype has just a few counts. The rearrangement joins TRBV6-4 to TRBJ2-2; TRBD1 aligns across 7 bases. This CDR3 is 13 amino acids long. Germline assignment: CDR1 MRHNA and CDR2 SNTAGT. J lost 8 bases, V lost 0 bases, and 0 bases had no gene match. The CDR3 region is CASSDSDRGELFF. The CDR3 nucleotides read TGTGCCAGCAGTGACTCGGACAGGGGGGAGCTGTTTTTT.

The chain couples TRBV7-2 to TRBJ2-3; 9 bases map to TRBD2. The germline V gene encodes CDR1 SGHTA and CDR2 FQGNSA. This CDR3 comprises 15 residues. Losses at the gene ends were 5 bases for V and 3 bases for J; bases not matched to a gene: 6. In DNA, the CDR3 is TGTGCCAGCAGCACCAGGAGCGGGAGGACAGATACGCAGTATTTT. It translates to CASSTRSGRTDTQYF.

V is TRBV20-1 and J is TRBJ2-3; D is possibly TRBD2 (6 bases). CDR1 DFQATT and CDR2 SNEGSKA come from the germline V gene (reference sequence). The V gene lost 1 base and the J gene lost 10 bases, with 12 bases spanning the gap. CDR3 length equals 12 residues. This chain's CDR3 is CSARARERAQYF. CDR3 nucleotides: TGCAGTGCTAGAGCCCGGGAGAGGGCGCAGTATTTT.

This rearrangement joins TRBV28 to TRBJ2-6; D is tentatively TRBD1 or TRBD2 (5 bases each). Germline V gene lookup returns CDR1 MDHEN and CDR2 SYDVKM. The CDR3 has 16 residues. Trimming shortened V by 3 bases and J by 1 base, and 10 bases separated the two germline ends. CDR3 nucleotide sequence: TGTGCCAGCAGTTTCGGGGCCCAATCTGGGGCCAACGTCCTGACTTTC. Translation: CASSFGAQSGANVLTF.

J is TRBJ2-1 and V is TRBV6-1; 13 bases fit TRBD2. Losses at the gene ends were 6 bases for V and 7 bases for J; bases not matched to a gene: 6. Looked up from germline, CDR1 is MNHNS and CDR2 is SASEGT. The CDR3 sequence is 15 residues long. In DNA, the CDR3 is TGTGCCAGCAGATGGACTAGCGGGAGTGGGAATGAGCAGTTCTTC. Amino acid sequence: CASRWTSGSGNEQFF.